One and the same sample provided the 13 T cell receptor delta chains below, sequenced in a study of γδ T cells in repeated Plasmodium falciparum infection. TCRdb made new clone calls on the multiplex PCR reads using CATT. This sample yields under 50,000 delta-chain clones, of which approximately 1.5% are seen a single time; roughly 9.2% belongs to the top ten. Gammadelta T cells were flow-sorted from PBMC into Vgamma9/Vdelta2+ and Vdelta2-negative populations for bulk analysis. Specimen: gamma-delta T cells from blood. These receptors were taken from a pool of human donors (malaria-infected and uninfected, not separated).

To note about this clone: The TCRdb protein, from a much larger clone, departs from this DNA's translation at residue 14, likely by read error; the protein shown derives from the DNA. No call exists for the J gene, whereas the V gene is TRDV2; the table's D gene call, TRDD3, was not cross checked with the DNA. This CDR3 comprises 16 residues. Germline V gene data show CDR1 as GEAIGNYY and CDR2 as EKD. The CDR3 DNA reads TGTGCCTCCAGGAGAACTGGGGGACTGTACACCGATAAACACATCTTT. This sequence encodes CASRRTGGLYTDKHIF.

In this sample, this clone turned up many times. The chain uses TRDV1 and TRDJ1, with no clear D. The CDR3 spans 13 residues. The ends were cut back, 3 bases at V and 0 bases at J, with 5 bases in the middle. CDR1 is TSWWSYY, CDR2 QGS, per germline. The CDR3 sequence: CALGDNNTDKLIF. The CDR3 bases are TGTGCTCTTGGGGATAATAACACCGATAAACTCATCTTT.

Here the CDR3 reads CALGGGGLQNFLLKDGDTGKLIF. The CDR3 coding sequence is TGTGCTCTTGGGGGGGGGGGCCTGCAAAACTTCCTACTGAAGGATGGGGATACGGGTAAACTCATCTTT. This rearrangement joins TRDV1 to TRDJ1; possibly TRDD3 for D (9 bases). TCRdb leaves out the J gene; it was filled in here by matching the DNA to germline. The CDR3 loop spans 23 amino acids. V gave up 4 bases and J gave up 7 bases, with 43 bases separating them. The germline V gene has CDR1 TSWWSYY and CDR2 QGS.

The table lists this clone with a few counts. This may come from a read error, since a much larger clone is one base off. The V gene call reads TRDV1; no J gene was called. The CDR3 sequence is 21 residues long. Germline loops: CDR1 TSWWSYY, CDR2 QGS. For the CDR3, the DNA is TGTGCTCTTGGGGAATCTTCTCTCCTTCCCTCTTTCTGGGTGACCCACATTGGGCTCATCTTT. It encodes CALGESSLLPSFWVTHIGLIF.

A note on this clone: One base separates it from a far larger clone, so it is likely a read error. In the same sample, other DNA sequences code for this CDR3. The J gene is TRDJ1, the V gene TRDV1, with TRDD3 identical over 7 bases. In the absence of a J gene in TCRdb, the DNA was matched to germline to assign it here. CDR1 and CDR2 from the germline V gene are TSWWSYY and QGS. Trimming removed 6 bases from V and 10 bases from J; junction bases left unmatched: 20. The CDR3 loop spans 16 amino acids. DNA for the CDR3: TGTGCTCTTGGAGACCCATACCCTGGGGGCCCAGTTGGACTCATCTTT. This sequence encodes CALGDPYPGGPVGLIF.

This clone was detected ten times or more. TCRdb pairs this DNA with a much larger clone's protein that differs at residue 15, likely a read error; the protein shown was translated from the DNA. The chain recombines TRDV1 with TRDJ1; weak D call: TRDD3 (5 bases). TCRdb records no J gene; here it was assigned by comparing the DNA to germline. V was trimmed by 2 bases and J by 3 bases, leaving 28 bases between them. This CDR3 is built from 20 residues. CDR1 and CDR2 (germline): TSWWSYY, QGS. This CDR3 is CALGENSGPSSGVLADKLIF. The DNA of the CDR3 is TGTGCTCTTGGGGAAAACAGCGGGCCATCCTCGGGGGTCCTCGCCGATAAACTCATCTTT.

This clone was found many times. Being one base from a much bigger clone, this may be a read error. The sample has other DNA sequences that encode this CDR3 too. The V and J genes are TRDV1 and TRDJ1; D gene unclear. Germline loops: CDR1 TSWWSYY, CDR2 QGS. The CDR3 consists of 13 residues. V lost 4 bases, J lost 5 bases, and 11 bases lay in between. The CDR3 spells CALGALTTDKLIF. The DNA for the CDR3 is TGTGCTCTTGGGGCCCTAACCACAGATAAACTCATCTTT.

This clone was counted at least ten times. A far larger clone is only one base removed, so a read error is likely. Different DNA sequences within this sample yield the same CDR3. This chain uses TRDV3 with TRDJ1; D is perhaps TRDD3 (5 bases). This CDR3 region has 15 residues. Germline CDR1 is TVYSNPD and CDR2 is GDNSRS (reference sequence). The V and J ends lost 3 bases and 2 bases respectively, with 19 bases between them. CDR3 sequence reads: CALPAGTKGTDKLIF. CDR3 DNA sequence: TGTGCCTTGCCGGCGGGGACCAAGGGAACCGATAAACTCATCTTT. The full variable domain, in which reference TRDV3 and TRDJ1 provide the parts outside the CDR3, is CDKVTQSSPDQTVASGSEVVLLCTYDTVYSNPDLFWYRIRPDYSFQFVFYGDNSRSEGADFTQGRFSVKHILTQKAFHLVISPVRTEDSATYYCALPAGTKGTDKLIFGKGTRVTVEP.

This clone has more than one count but fewer than ten. A far bigger clonotype differs at one base, so this is likely a read error. Other nucleotide sequences in the sample specify the same CDR3. The V and J genes are TRDV1 and TRDJ1; the D gene is possibly TRDD3 (5 bases). TCRdb is silent on the J gene; assignment here came from matching the DNA to germline. The CDR3 is 15 residues long. Germline lookup yields CDR1 TSWWSYY and CDR2 QGS. CDR3 sequence (DNA): TGCGCTCTTGGGGAAGGAAAGTGGTACACCGATAAACTCATCTTT. Protein: CALGEGKWYTDKLIF.

This clone has more than one count but fewer than ten. TCRdb attributes to this sequence the protein of a much larger clone, which differs from the DNA translation at residue 13; a read error is likely, and the protein displayed is translated from the DNA. This chain uses TRDV1 with TRDJ2, with D perhaps TRDD2 or TRDD3 (5 bases each). The J gene comes from matching the DNA to germline here; TCRdb lacks it. V lost 3 bases, J lost 6 bases, and 29 bases lay in between. The germline gives CDR1 TSWWSYY, CDR2 QGS. The CDR3 is 20 residues long. The CDR3 region is CALGEQFFLSQGGTAAQLFF. As DNA, the CDR3 is TGTGCTCTTGGGGAGCAATTTTTCCTTTCGCAGGGGGGTACGGCAGCACAACTCTTCTTT.

Many counts were recorded for this clone. A junction boundary mismatches the germline segment, possibly from a read error. Other DNA sequences within the sample encode an identical CDR3. The chain employs TRDV1 and TRDJ1; D is possibly TRDD3 (7 bases). The CDR3 spans 23 residues. Germline values: CDR1 TSWWSYY, CDR2 QGS. In nucleotides, the CDR3 is TGTGCTCTTGGGGCCTGGCTTCCTCCCCGGGGGGGGATTGTTTCCCTCTTCGCCGACAAACTCATCTTT. As protein: CALGAWLPPRGGIVSLFADKLIF.

This clone came up many times. TCRdb attributes to this sequence the protein of a much larger clone, which differs from the DNA translation at residue 16; a read error is likely, and the protein displayed is translated from the DNA. The chain uses TRDV1 and TRDJ1; 13 bases map to TRDD3. V lost 2 bases, J lost 6 bases, and 18 bases stayed unmatched. The CDR3 runs 20 residues. CDR1 is TSWWSYY, CDR2 QGS, per germline. In nucleotides, the CDR3 is TGTGCTCTTGGGGAAGTCACCCTTTTGTACTGGGGGATACGCCCCAATAAACTCATCTTT. Amino acids: CALGEVTLLYWGIRPNKLIF.

This clone was counted between two and nine times. The TCRdb protein, from a much larger clone, departs from this DNA's translation at residue 8, likely by read error; the protein shown derives from the DNA. The chain recombines TRDV1 with TRDJ1, with D perhaps matching TRDD3 (5 bases). Here the J gene came from matching the DNA to germline, since TCRdb omits it. Deletions cut 2 bases from V and 0 bases from J, with 22 bases between. Germline CDR1 reads TSWWSYY; CDR2 reads QGS. This CDR3 is 19 amino acids long. In DNA form, the CDR3 reads TGTGCTCTTGGGGAAGATATCCCCGGGATTCCCCCGTACACCGATAAACTCATCTTT. Its translation: CALGEDIPGIPPYTDKLIF.